In this sample, the clone carrying this T cell receptor beta chain turned up a few times. Its antigen is currently unknown. This sample was taken from a study of human T cells and chemical hapten exposure. Study in general: Among samples, TCR yields varied mainly because of small differences in pooled library volume.

The library tagged individual cDNA molecules with unique molecular identifiers. Original data processing: There were a median of around 97,000 TCRs per sample, with a range from roughly 23,224 to 750,000. MiXCR was run by TCRdb on the RACE reads, yielding one entry per CDR3 protein. The V and J calls, along with clone size, are taken from TCRdb and not from the paper's own processing. The sample carries around 31,000 distinct CDR3 sequences, about 7% recorded once. Germline CDR1 reads SGHVS; CDR2 reads FQNEAQ. The trim removed 7 bases at V and 8 bases at J, leaving 10 bases unmatched. This CDR3 comprises 13 residues. Findings of the study overall: The number of TCRs over 1 in 1000 frequency stayed unchanged after DPC.

The sample's time point: healthy volunteer bleed at 2 weeks. The study extracted total RNA from unfractionated whole blood. The receptor comes from a human donor in good health. Some clones in this sample may be carry-over from other donors' samples. The gene calls are TRBV7-8 and TRBJ1-2; 7 bases are a match to TRBD1. The specimen sequenced was whole blood. This CDR3 reads CASTPDRAGGYTF. The CDR3 nucleotides read TGTGCCAGCACCCCTGACAGGGCGGGAGGCTACACCTTC.